This T cell receptor beta chain was captured by sequencing in a study of OX40 agonist ivuxolimab in advanced cancers. Overall study: The treatment was a fully human IgG2 OX40 agonist, ivuxolimab. Study-level findings and limits: On average, CD8+ T cells showed a greater number of expanded clones than CD4+. Dose levels from 0.1 to 3.0 mg/kg saw CD4+ and CD8+ blood T cells expand clonally by week 6.

Excluded were patients having autoimmune disease history or systemic immunosuppression. Assay: immunoSEQ multiplex PCR; the TCRdb copy retains only in-frame clones and omits some. The table has approximately 47,000 clones, around nine tenths seen once. A word on this clone: Its antigen is unknown.

Sequencing was performed on CD4+ or CD8+ T cells sorted from blood, taken in a trial of the OX40 agonist ivuxolimab. The clonotype originates from an adult with an advanced solid tumor such as melanoma, head and neck, liver or kidney cancer.

The CDR3 here is CASTEGAGSSYEQYF. CDR3 DNA sequence: TGTGCCAGCACCGAGGGGGCGGGGAGCTCCTACGAGCAGTACTTC. V and J are TRBV6-1 and TRBJ2-7; D possibly corresponds to TRBD1 (7 bases). Trimming removed 7 bases from V and 0 bases from J, with 16 bases in between. The CDR3 covers 15 residues. From germline, CDR1 is MNHNS and CDR2 SASEGT.